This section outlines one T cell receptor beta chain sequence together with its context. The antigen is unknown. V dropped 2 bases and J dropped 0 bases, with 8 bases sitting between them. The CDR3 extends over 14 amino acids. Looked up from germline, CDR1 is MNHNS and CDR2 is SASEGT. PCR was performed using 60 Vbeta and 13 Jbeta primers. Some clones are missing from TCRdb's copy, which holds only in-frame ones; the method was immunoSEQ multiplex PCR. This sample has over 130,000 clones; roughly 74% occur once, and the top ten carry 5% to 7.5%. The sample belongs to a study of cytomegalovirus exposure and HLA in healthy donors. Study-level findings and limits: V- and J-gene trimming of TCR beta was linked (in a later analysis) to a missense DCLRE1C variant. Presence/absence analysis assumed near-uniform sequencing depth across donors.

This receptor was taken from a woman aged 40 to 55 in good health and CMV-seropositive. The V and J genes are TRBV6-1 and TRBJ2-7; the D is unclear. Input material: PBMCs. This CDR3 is CASSEQVTSYEQYF. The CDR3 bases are TGTGCCAGCAGTGAACAGGTGACCTCCTACGAGCAGTACTTC.